The text below deals with one TCR beta chain. The data originate from a study of control samples from healthy donors and cancer patients. Here immunoSEQ multiplex PCR was the method, and the copy in TCRdb shows in-frame clones only, minus some. This sample has about 170,000 clones, with 85% to 95% found just once. This clonotype was obtained from a woman between 55 and 75 years old in good health. The source material was blood.

The CDR3 here is CAWSLAGGEKLFF. DNA for the CDR3: TGTGCCTGGAGTTTGGCAGGGGGCGAAAAACTGTTTTTT. The chain couples TRBV30 to TRBJ1-4; 8 positions match TRBD1. V gave up 2 bases and J gave up 8 bases; unmatched junction bases: 4. There are 13 residues in the CDR3. Per the germline V gene, CDR1 is GTSNPN and CDR2 is SVGIG (reference sequence).